This T cell receptor beta chain was sequenced in a study of shared clonotypes between healthy human individuals. Between the trimmed V and J ends, which lost 6 bases and 6 bases, there was a span of 11 bases. Germline values: CDR1 MNHEY, CDR2 SVGAGI. This CDR3 comprises 12 residues. The table came from immunoSEQ multiplex PCR; TCRdb's copy has only in-frame clones and leaves some out. The sample holds 2 million to 2.5 million clones, approximately 94% seen once. The chain employs TRBV6-5 and TRBJ2-5; D is undetermined. Source material: naive CD4+ T cells sorted from blood. Subset of the sample: CD45RA+ positively selected. The clonotype comes from a man aged 18 to 30 in good health. CDR3 sequence: CASSPSQKTQYF. As DNA, the CDR3 is TGTGCCAGCAGCCCAAGCCAGAAGACCCAGTACTTC.